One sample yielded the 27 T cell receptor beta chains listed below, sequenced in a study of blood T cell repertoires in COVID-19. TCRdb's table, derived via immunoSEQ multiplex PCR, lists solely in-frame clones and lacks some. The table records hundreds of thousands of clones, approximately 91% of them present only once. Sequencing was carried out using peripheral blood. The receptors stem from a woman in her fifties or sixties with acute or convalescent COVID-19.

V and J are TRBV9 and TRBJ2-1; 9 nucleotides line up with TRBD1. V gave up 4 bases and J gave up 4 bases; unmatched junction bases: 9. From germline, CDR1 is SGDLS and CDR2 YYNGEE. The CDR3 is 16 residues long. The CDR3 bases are TGTGCCAGCAGCCCGAGGACAGGGGTCGTATACAATGAGCAGTTCTTC. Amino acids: CASSPRTGVVYNEQFF.

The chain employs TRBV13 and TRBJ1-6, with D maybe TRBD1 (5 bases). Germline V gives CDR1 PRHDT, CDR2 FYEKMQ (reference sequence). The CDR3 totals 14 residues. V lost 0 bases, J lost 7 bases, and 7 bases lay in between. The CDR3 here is CASSLGGPNSPLHF. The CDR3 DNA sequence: TGTGCCAGCAGCTTAGGGGGGCCAAATTCACCCCTCCACTTT.

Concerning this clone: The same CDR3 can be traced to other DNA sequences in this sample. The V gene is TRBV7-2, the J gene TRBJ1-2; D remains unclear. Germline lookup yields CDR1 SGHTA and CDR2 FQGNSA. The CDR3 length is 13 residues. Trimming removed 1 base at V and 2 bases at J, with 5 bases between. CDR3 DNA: TGTGCCAGCAGCTTAGGGCAGAACTATGGCTACACCTTC. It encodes CASSLGQNYGYTF.

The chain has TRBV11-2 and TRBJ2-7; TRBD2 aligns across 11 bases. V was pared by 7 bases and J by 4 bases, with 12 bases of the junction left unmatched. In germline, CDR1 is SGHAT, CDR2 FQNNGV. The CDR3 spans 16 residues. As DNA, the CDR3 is TGTGCCAGCACCATGATAGCGGGGGGGTTTCTATACGAGCAGTACTTC. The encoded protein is CASTMIAGGFLYEQYF.

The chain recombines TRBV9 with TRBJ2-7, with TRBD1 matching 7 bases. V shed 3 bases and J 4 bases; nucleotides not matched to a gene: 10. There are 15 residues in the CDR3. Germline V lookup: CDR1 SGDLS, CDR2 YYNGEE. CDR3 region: CASSAHGTDEYEQYF. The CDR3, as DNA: TGTGCCAGCAGCGCCCACGGGACAGATGAATACGAGCAGTACTTC.

CDR3 in DNA: TGTGCCAGCAGTTTATATCGGGGGAACACTGAAGCTTTCTTT. Its translation: CASSLYRGNTEAFF. The chain carries TRBV27 and TRBJ1-1; D remains unclear. Germline CDR1 reads MNHEY; CDR2 reads SMNVEV (reference sequence). Trimming took 1 base from V and 1 from J, leaving 7 bases between them. CDR3 length: 14 amino acids.

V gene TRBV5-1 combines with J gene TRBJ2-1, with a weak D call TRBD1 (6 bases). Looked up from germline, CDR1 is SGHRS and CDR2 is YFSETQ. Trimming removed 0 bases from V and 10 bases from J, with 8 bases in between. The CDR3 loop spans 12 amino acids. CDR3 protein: CASSLGGQEQFF. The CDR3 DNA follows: TGCGCCAGCAGCTTGGGGGGGCAAGAGCAGTTCTTC.

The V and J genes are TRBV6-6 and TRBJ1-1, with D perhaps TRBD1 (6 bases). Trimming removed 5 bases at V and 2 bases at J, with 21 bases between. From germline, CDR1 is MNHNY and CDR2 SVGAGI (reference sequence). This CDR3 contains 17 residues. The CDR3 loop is CASSPTSYREGNTEAFF. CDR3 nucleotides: TGTGCCAGCAGTCCCACCTCCTACAGGGAGGGTAACACTGAAGCTTTCTTT.

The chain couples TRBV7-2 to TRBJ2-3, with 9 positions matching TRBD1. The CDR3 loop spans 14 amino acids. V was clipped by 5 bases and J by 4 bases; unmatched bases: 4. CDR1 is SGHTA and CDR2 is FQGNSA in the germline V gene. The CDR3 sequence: CASSLRQGADTQYF. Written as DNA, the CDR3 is TGTGCCAGCAGCCTAAGACAGGGGGCAGATACGCAGTATTTT.

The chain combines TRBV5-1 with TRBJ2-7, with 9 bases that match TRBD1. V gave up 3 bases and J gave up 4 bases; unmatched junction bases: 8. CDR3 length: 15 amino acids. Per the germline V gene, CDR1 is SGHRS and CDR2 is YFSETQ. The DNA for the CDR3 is TGCGCCAGCAGCTCAGGGGGGACAGGGCTTTACGAGCAGTACTTC. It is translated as CASSSGGTGLYEQYF.

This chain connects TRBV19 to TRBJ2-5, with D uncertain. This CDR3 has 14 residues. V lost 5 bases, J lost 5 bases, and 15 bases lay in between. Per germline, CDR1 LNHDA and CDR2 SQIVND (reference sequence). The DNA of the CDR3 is TGTGCCAGTAGTCGCGTCGGGTTTGGGGAGACCCAGTACTTC. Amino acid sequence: CASSRVGFGETQYF.

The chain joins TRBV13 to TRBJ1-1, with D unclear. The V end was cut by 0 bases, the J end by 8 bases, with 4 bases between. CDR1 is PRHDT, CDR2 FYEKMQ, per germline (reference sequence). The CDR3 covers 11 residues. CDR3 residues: CASSLGTEAFF. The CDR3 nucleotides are TGTGCCAGCAGCTTAGGCACAGAAGCTTTCTTT.

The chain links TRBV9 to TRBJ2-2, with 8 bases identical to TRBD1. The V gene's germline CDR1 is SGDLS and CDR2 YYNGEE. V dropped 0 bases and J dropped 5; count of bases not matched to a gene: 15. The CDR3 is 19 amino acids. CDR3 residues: CASSVEADRARRGTGELFF. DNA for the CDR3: TGTGCCAGCAGCGTAGAGGCGGACAGGGCCCGTAGGGGGACCGGGGAGCTGTTTTTT.

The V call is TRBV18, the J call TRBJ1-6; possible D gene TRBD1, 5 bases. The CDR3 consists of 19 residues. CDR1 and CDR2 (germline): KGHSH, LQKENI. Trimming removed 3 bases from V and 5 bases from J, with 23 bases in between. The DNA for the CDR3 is TGTGCCAGCTCACCCACAGGCGGGGGAAAATCCTCTAATAATTCACCCCTCCACTTT. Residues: CASSPTGGGKSSNNSPLHF.

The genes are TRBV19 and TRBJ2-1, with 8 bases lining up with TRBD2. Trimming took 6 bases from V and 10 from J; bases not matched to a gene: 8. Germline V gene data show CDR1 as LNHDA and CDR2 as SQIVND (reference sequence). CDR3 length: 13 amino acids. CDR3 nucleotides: TGTGCCAGTAGGGGACTAGACCTGATCGAGCAGTTCTTC. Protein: CASRGLDLIEQFF.

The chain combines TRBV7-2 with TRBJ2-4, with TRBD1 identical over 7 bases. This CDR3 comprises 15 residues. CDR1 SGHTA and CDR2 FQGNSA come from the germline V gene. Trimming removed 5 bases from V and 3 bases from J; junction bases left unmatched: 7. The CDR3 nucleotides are TGTGCCAGCAGCGAACAGGGGTGGGGCAAAAACATTCAGTACTTC. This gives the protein CASSEQGWGKNIQYF.

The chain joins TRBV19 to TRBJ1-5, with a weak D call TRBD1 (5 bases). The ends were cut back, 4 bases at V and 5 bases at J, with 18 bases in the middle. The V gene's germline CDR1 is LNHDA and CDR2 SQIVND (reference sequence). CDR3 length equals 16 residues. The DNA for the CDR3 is TGTGCCAGTAGTACCGGAGGGGACTCGAGCCATCAGCCCCAGCATTTT. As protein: CASSTGGDSSHQPQHF.

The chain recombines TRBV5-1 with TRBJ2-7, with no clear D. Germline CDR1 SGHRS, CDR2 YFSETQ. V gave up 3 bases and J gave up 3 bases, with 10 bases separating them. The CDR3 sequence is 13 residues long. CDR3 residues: CASSSGVGYEQYF. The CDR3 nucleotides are TGCGCCAGCAGCTCTGGTGTCGGCTACGAGCAGTACTTC.

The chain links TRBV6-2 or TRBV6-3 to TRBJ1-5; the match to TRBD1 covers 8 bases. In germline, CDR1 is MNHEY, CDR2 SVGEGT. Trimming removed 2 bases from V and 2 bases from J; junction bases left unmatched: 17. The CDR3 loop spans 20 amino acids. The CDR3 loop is CASSYRGSAGGVGGNQPQHF. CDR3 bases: TGTGCCAGCAGTTACCGGGGGTCCGCAGGGGGCGTAGGGGGCAATCAGCCCCAGCATTTT.

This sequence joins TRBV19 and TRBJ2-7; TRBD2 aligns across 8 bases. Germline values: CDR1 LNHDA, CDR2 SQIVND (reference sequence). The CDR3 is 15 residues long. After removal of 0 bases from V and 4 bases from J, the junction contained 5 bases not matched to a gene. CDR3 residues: CASSIDPAGAYEQYF. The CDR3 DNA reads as TGTGCCAGTAGTATAGATCCAGCGGGGGCTTACGAGCAGTACTTC. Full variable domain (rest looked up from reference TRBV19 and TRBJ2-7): DGGITQSPKYLFRKEGQNVTLSCEQNLNHDAMYWYRQDPGQGLRLIYYSQIVNDFQKGDIAEGYSVSREKKESFPLTVTSAQKNPTAFYLCASSIDPAGAYEQYFGPGTRLTVT.

In nucleotides, the CDR3 is TGTGCCAGCAGTCCTTTAGCGGGGAGCACAGATACGCAGTATTTT. Its protein product is CASSPLAGSTDTQYF. V and J are TRBV27 and TRBJ2-3; 8 bases fit TRBD2. The trim removed 5 bases at V and 0 bases at J, leaving 4 bases unmatched. CDR3 length: 15 amino acids. CDR1 is MNHEY, CDR2 SMNVEV, per germline (reference sequence).

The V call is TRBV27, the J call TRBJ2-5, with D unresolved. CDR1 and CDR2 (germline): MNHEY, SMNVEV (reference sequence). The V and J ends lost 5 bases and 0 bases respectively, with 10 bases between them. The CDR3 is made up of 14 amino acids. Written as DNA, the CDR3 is TGTGCCAGCAGTAAAGCTAGAGACCAAGAGACCCAGTACTTC. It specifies CASSKARDQETQYF.

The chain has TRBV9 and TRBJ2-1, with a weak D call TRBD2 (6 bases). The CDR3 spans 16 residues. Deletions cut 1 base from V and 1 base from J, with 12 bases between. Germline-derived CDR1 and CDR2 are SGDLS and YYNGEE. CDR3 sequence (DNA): TGTGCCAGCAGCGTATCCGCGGGGCAATCCTACAATGAGCAGTTCTTC. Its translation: CASSVSAGQSYNEQFF.

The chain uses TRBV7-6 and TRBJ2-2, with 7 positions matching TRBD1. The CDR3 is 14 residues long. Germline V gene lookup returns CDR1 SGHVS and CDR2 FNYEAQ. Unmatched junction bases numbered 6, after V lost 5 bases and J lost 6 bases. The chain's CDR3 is CASSHDRVAGELFF. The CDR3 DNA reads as TGTGCCAGCAGCCACGACAGGGTTGCCGGGGAGCTGTTTTTT.

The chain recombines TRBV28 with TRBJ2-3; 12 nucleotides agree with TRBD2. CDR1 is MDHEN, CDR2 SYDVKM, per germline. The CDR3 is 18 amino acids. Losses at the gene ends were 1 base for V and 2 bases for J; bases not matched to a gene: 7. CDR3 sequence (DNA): TGTGCCAGCAGTTTATTTAAAGGACTAGCGGGGTACACAGATACGCAGTATTTT. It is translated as CASSLFKGLAGYTDTQYF.

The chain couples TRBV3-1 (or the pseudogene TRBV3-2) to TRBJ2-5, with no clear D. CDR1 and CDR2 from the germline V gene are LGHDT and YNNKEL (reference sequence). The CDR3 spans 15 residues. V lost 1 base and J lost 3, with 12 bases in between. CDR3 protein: CASSQVANLKETQYF. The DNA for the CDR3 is TGTGCCAGCAGCCAAGTAGCTAACCTAAAAGAGACCCAGTACTTC.

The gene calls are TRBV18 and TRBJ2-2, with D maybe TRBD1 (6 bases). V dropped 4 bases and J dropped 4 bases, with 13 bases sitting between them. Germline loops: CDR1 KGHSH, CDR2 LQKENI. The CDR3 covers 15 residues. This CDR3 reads CASSRGQGSTGELFF. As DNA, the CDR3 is TGTGCCAGCTCACGTGGCCAGGGGAGCACCGGGGAGCTGTTTTTT.